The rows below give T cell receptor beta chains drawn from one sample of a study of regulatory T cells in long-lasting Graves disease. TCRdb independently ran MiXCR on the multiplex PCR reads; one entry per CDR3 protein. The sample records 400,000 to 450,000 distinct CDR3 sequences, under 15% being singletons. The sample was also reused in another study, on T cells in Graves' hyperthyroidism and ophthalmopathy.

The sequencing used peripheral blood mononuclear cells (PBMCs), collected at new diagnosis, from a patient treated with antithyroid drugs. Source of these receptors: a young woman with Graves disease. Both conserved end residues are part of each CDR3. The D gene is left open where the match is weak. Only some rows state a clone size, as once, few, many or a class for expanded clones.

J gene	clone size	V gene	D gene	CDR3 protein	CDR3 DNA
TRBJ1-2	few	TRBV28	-	CASTPGTAYYGYTF	TGTGCCAGTACCCCGGGGACCGCCTACTATGGCTACACCTTC
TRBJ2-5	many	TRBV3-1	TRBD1	CASSRGQGRETQYF	TGTGCCAGCAGCCGCGGACAGGGGCGAGAGACCCAGTACTTC
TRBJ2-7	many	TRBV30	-	CAWNPQGHYSYEQYF	TGTGCCTGGAACCCACAAGGCCATTACTCCTACGAGCAGTACTTC
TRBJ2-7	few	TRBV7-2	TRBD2	CASSRGGIGRSYEQYF	TGTGCCAGCAGCCGGGGGGGGATTGGACGTTCCTACGAGCAGTACTTC
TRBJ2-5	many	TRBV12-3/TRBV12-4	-	CASSSGQYQETQYF	TGTGCCAGCAGTTCCGGACAGTATCAAGAGACCCAGTACTTC
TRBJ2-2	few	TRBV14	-	CASSHRGRGELFF	TGTGCCAGCAGCCATAGGGGCAGGGGGGAGCTGTTTTTT
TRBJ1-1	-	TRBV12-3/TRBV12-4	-	CAGSYTQGIGTEAFF	TGTGCCGGCAGTTATACCCAGGGTATAGGCACTGAAGCTTTCTTT
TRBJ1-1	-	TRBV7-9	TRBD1	CASSSRTGMNTEAFF	TGTGCCAGCAGCTCCCGGACAGGGATGAACACTGAAGCTTTCTTT
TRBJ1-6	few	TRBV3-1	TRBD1	CASSQDPDRVRSPLHF	TGTGCCAGCAGCCAAGATCCGGACAGGGTTCGCTCACCCCTCCACTTT
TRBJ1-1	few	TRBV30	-	CAWQRQGSSEAFF	TGTGCCTGGCAGCGACAAGGTAGCTCTGAAGCTTTCTTT
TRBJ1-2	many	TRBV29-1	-	CSVEDRQGGDGYTF	TGCAGCGTTGAAGATCGGCAGGGCGGGGATGGCTACACCTTC
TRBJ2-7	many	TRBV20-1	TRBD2	CSAAHFSGSALYEQYF	TGCAGTGCCGCCCATTTTAGCGGGAGTGCCCTCTACGAGCAGTACTTC
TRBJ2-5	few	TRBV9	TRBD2	CASSVGPSGGREAQYF	TGTGCCAGCAGCGTAGGGCCTAGCGGAGGCCGTGAGGCCCAGTACTTC
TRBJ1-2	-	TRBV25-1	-	CASSEHTVNYGYTF	TGTGCCAGCAGTGAACACACCGTGAACTATGGCTACACCTTC
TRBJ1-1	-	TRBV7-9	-	CASSLRRGGEAFF	TGTGCCAGCAGCTTAAGGCGGGGGGGAGAAGCTTTCTTT
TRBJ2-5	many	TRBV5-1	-	CASSHGTLEETQYF	TGCGCCAGCAGCCATGGGACGTTGGAGGAGACCCAGTACTTC
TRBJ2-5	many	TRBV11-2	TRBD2	CASSLRSGTTQETQYF	TGTGCCAGCAGCCTACGATCCGGGACTACCCAAGAGACCCAGTACTTC
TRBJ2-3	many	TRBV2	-	CASNDEAVFDTQYF	TGTGCCAGCAATGACGAAGCGGTTTTTGATACGCAGTATTTT
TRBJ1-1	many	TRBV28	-	CASSPRGRPNTEAFF	TGTGCCAGCAGTCCAAGGGGGAGGCCGAACACTGAAGCTTTCTTT
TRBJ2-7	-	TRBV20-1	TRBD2	CSARTSLYEQYF	TGCAGTGCGAGGACTAGCCTTTACGAGCAGTACTTC
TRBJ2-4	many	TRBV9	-	CASSALGGERTESRYF	TGTGCCAGCAGCGCCTTGGGCGGCGAACGAACCGAATCTAGGTACTTC
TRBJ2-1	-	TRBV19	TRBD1	CASSKFRDRGSYNEQFF	TGTGCCAGTAGTAAATTCCGGGACAGGGGTTCCTACAATGAGCAGTTCTTC
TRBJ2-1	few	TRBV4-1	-	CASSQEPVNEQFF	TGCGCCAGCAGCCAAGAACCAGTCAATGAGCAGTTCTTC
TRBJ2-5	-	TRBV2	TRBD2	CAKRTSGRPEAETQYF	TGTGCCAAAAGGACTAGCGGGAGGCCGGAGGCAGAGACCCAGTACTTC
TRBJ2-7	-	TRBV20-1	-	CSARDEASQGPSYEQYF	TGCAGTGCTAGAGATGAGGCCAGCCAGGGACCTTCCTACGAGCAGTACTTC
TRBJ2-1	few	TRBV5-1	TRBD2	CASSIAGGTGYNEQFF	TGCGCCAGCAGTATAGCGGGAGGGACCGGTTACAATGAGCAGTTCTTC
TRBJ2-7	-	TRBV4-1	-	CASSQDGVDLSYEQYF	TGCGCCAGCAGCCAAGATGGGGTAGACTTATCCTACGAGCAGTACTTC
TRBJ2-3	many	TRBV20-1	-	CSAAPSTQYF	TGCAGTGCGGCCCCCAGTACGCAGTATTTT
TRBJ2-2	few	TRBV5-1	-	CASSFYDSNTGELFF	TGCGCCAGCAGCTTCTATGACTCGAACACCGGGGAGCTGTTTTTT
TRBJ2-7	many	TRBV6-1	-	CASSELRNSYEQYF	TGTGCCAGCAGTGAGTTGCGGAACTCCTACGAGCAGTACTTC
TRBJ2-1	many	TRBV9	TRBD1	CASSVIPTPGGYNEQFF	TGTGCCAGCAGCGTGATCCCGACTCCAGGGGGTTACAATGAGCAGTTCTTC
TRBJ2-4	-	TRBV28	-	CASGHLAKNVQYF	TGTGCCAGTGGACACCTAGCCAAAAACGTTCAGTACTTC
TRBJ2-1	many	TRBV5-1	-	CASSQDGDLYNEQFF	TGTGCCAGCAGCCAGGACGGGGACCTCTACAATGAGCAGTTCTTC
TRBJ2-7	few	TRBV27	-	CASSLRVGYEQYF	TGTGCCAGCAGTTTAAGGGTAGGTTACGAGCAGTACTTC
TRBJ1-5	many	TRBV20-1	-	CSARALFQPQHF	TGCAGTGCTAGAGCCCTATTTCAGCCCCAGCATTTT